This T cell receptor (beta chain) came from a study of tumor-infiltrating lymphocytes in primary liver carcinoma. Study-wide context: Both sexes were represented among patients, who were 30 to 69 years old.

Germline DNA was also extracted, while the blood RNA originated from unsorted whole blood. For this clonotype: The antigen remains unidentified. A clone one base away is much larger, so this may be a read error.

Synthesis of TCR beta cDNA was carried out from approximately 0.55 ug total RNA with a constant-region primer. Libraries of TCR beta came from three nested multiplex PCR rounds with slightly modified ARM-PCR. The first two PCR rounds used TRBV1-TRBV30 primers with a Cbeta primer, 10 cycles each. TCRdb reanalysed the multiplex PCR reads using MiXCR and keeps one entry per CDR3 protein. The sample consists of about 320,000 distinct CDR3 sequences, roughly two thirds of them appearing once. Whole-study results and caveats: The samples were not sorted (they were bulk), so CD4+ and CD8+ repertoires were not compared. Tumor-adjacent and tumor-blood pairs overlapped less than tumor region pairs did. The difference in top-250-clone fraction between tumors and blood was significant, favoring tumors (p = 0.039).

Germline CDR1 SQVTM, CDR2 ANQGSEA. Trimming took 4 bases from V and 4 from J, leaving 16 bases between them. This CDR3 has 14 amino acids. Input material: peripheral blood. The chain is built from TRBV29-1 and TRBJ2-5; D assignment may be TRBD1 or TRBD2 (5 bases each). This sequence originates from a man aged 35-49 years with primary liver carcinoma and hepatitis B virus infection. CDR3 coding DNA: TGCAGCGTTGTGCCGTTAAGGGACGGAGAGACCCAGTACTTC. It codes for CSVVPLRDGETQYF.